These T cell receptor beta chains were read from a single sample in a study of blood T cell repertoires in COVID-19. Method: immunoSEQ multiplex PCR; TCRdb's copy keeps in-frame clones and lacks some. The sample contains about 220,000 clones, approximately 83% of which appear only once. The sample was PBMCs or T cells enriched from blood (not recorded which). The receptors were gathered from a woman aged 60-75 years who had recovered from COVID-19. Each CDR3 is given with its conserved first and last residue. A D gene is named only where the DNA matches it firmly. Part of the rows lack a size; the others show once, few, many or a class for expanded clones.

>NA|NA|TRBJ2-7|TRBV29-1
CSVLRMENEQYF
TGCAGCGTTCTCCGCATGGAGAACGAGCAGTACTTC
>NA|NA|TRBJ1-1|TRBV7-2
CASSFPRGIGTEAFF
TGTGCCAGCAGCTTCCCAAGGGGCATTGGAACTGAAGCTTTCTTT
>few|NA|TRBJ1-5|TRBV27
CASSWGGNQPQHF
TGTGCCAGCAGTTGGGGCGGCAATCAGCCCCAGCATTTT
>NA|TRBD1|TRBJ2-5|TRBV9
CASSGQTGHETQYF
TGTGCCAGCAGCGGACAGACAGGGCACGAGACCCAGTACTTC
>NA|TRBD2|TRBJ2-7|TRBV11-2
CASSLEYGGAYEQYF
TGTGCCAGCAGCTTAGAGTACGGGGGGGCGTACGAGCAGTACTTC
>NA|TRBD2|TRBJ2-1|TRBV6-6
CASSSGRAVSYNEQFF
TGTGCCAGCTCGAGCGGGAGGGCGGTATCCTACAATGAGCAGTTCTTC
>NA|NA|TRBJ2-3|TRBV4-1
CASSQEKIGQDTDTQYF
TGCGCCAGCAGCCAAGAGAAAATAGGACAAGATACAGATACGCAGTATTTT
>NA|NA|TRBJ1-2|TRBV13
CASTSGPGNYGYTF
TGTGCCAGCACCTCTGGGCCGGGGAACTATGGCTACACCTTC
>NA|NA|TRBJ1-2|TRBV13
CASSSYLGTSEGYGYTF
TGTGCCAGCAGCTCCTACTTGGGGACAAGTGAAGGCTATGGCTACACCTTC
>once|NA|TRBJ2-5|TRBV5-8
CASSFHRGATWETQYF
TGTGCCAGCAGCTTCCACCGGGGGGCCACTTGGGAGACCCAGTACTTC
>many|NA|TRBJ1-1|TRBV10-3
CAISRGTENTEAFF
TGTGCCATCAGCAGGGGAACAGAGAACACTGAAGCTTTCTTT
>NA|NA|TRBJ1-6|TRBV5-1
CASSLGSDNSPLHF
TGCGCCAGCAGCTTGGGCAGTGATAATTCACCCCTCCACTTT
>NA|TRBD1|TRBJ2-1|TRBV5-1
CASSQPGQGNEQFF
TGCGCCAGCAGCCAACCGGGACAGGGCAATGAGCAGTTCTTC
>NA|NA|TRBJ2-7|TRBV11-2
CASSLVNRPRGRTPYEQYF
TGTGCCAGCAGCTTAGTGAATCGGCCCAGGGGCCGAACCCCCTACGAGCAGTACTTC
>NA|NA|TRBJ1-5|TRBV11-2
CASSLDRDQPQHF
TGTGCCAGCAGCTTAGATCGGGATCAGCCCCAGCATTTT
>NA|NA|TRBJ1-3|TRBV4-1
CASSQQGPGNTIYF
TGCGCCAGCAGCCAACAGGGTCCTGGAAACACCATATATTTT
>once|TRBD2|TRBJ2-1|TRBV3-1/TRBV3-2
CASSRSSSGSTYNEQFF
TGTGCCAGCAGCCGATCAAGTAGCGGGAGTACCTACAATGAGCAGTTCTTC
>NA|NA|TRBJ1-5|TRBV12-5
CASGLGGTGGQPQHF
TGTGCTAGTGGTTTGGGGGGTACGGGGGGTCAGCCCCAGCATTTT
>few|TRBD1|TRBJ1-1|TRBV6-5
CASSFTGTGNTEAFF
TGTGCCAGCAGTTTTACCGGGACAGGGAACACTGAAGCTTTCTTT
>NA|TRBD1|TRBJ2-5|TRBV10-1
CASSESGRGLEETQYF
TGCGCCAGCAGTGAGTCGGGCAGGGGGCTTGAAGAGACCCAGTACTTC
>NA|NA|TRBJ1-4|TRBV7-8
CASSFGQVNEKLFF
TGTGCCAGCAGCTTTGGTCAGGTTAATGAAAAACTGTTTTTT
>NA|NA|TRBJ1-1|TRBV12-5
CASGPGEVGTEAFF
TGTGCTAGTGGTCCGGGGGAGGTCGGCACTGAAGCTTTCTTT
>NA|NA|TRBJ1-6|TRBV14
CASSQGLSNSPLHF
TGTGCCAGCAGCCAGGGACTGTCTAATTCACCCCTCCACTTT
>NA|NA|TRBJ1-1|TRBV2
CASRGEYTEAFF
TGTGCCAGCAGGGGCGAGTACACTGAAGCTTTCTTT
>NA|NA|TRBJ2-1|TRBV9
CASSVGLANHNEQFF
TGTGCCAGCAGCGTAGGGCTAGCGAACCACAATGAGCAGTTCTTC
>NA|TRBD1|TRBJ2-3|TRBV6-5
CASSTGTGDTDTQYF
TGTGCCAGCAGTACCGGGACAGGGGATACAGATACGCAGTATTTT
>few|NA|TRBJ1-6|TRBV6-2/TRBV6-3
CASSQDGSSYNSPLHF
TGTGCCAGCAGTCAGGACGGGAGCTCCTATAATTCACCCCTCCACTTT
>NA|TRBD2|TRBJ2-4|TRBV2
CASKRGPRGNIQYF
TGTGCCAGCAAGCGGGGACCTCGGGGGAACATTCAGTACTTC
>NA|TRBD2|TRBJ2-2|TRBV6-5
CASSGRLNTGELFF
TGTGCCAGTAGCGGGAGATTGAACACCGGGGAGCTGTTTTTT
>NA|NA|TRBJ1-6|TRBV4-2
CASSQGDTNSPLHF
TGTGCCAGCAGCCAAGGGGACACAAATTCACCCCTCCACTTT
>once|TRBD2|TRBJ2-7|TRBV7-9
CASSLFASGDSEQYF
TGTGCCAGCAGCTTATTCGCTAGCGGGGATAGCGAGCAGTACTTC
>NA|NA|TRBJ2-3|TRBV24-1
CATSGVGPVGTDTQYF
TGTGCCACCAGTGGAGTGGGGCCAGTCGGTACAGATACGCAGTATTTT
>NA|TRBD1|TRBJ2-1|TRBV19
CASSSGSGTGSRFEQFF
TGTGCCAGTAGTTCGGGGTCCGGGACAGGGTCTAGGTTTGAGCAGTTCTTC
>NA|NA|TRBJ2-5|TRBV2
CASTQTRAQETQYF
TGTGCCAGCACCCAAACTAGGGCCCAAGAGACCCAGTACTTC
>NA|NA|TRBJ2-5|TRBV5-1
CASSLLDRHQETQYF
TGCGCCAGCAGCTTGCTGGACAGACACCAAGAGACCCAGTACTTC
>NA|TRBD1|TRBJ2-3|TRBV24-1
CATSDPSRTGDTQYF
TGTGCCACCAGTGACCCCTCCCGGACAGGGGATACGCAGTATTTT
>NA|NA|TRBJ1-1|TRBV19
CASRSRDRRDTEAFF
TGTGCCAGTAGGTCCCGAGACAGGCGGGACACTGAAGCTTTCTTT
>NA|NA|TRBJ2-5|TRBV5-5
CASSRGAQETQYF
TGTGCCAGCAGCCGCGGGGCTCAAGAGACCCAGTACTTC
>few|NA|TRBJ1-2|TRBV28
CASSLGGAGGYGYTF
TGTGCCAGCAGTTTAGGGGGGGCGGGAGGCTATGGCTACACCTTC
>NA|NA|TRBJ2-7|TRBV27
CASSLWAGASYEQYF
TGTGCCAGCAGTTTATGGGCAGGGGCCTCCTACGAGCAGTACTTC
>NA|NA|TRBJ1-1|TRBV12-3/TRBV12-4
CASRNFGGLEAFF
TGTGCCAGCAGGAACTTCGGAGGGCTTGAAGCTTTCTTT
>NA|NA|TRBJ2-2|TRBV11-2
CASSLDFREQTGELFF
TGTGCCAGCAGCTTAGATTTCCGAGAACAGACCGGGGAGCTGTTTTTT
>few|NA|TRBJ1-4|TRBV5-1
CASSSSRGGNEKLFF
TGCGCCAGCAGCTCGTCCCGGGGGGGAAATGAAAAACTGTTTTTT
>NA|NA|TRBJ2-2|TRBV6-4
CASSVSPGANTGELFF
TGTGCCAGCAGTGTATCTCCAGGGGCGAACACCGGGGAGCTGTTTTTT
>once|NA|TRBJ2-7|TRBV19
CASSIVGNEGWEQYF
TGTGCCAGTAGTATTGTCGGGAACGAAGGGTGGGAGCAGTACTTC
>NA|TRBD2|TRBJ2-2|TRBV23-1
CASSQFGAGGYTGELFF
TGCGCCAGCAGTCAATTCGGAGCGGGAGGGTACACCGGGGAGCTGTTTTTT
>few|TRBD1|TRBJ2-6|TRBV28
CASSQDRTSFSGANVLTF
TGTGCCAGCAGTCAGGACAGGACGTCTTTCTCTGGGGCCAACGTCCTGACTTTC
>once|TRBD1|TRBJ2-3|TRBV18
CASSPSPGTGGRGDTQYF
TGTGCCAGCTCACCATCACCCGGGACAGGGGGCCGGGGAGATACGCAGTATTTT
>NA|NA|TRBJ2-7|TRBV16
CASSQSGVSSYEQYF
TGTGCCAGCAGCCAATCCGGGGTTAGCTCCTACGAGCAGTACTTC
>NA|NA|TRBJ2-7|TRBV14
CASSQTGLGSYEQYF
TGTGCCAGCAGCCAAACGGGACTGGGCTCCTACGAGCAGTACTTC
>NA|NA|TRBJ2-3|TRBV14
CASSQDRGTPQYF
TGTGCCAGCAGCCAAGATCGGGGGACGCCGCAGTATTTT
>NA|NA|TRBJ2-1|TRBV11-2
CASSLDRRGEQFF
TGTGCCAGCAGCTTAGATCGGCGCGGGGAGCAGTTCTTC
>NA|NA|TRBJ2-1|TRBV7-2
CASSPGYSGNEQFF
TGTGCCAGCAGCCCCGGGTATTCTGGGAATGAGCAGTTCTTC
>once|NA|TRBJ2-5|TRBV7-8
CASSFLQETQYF
TGTGCCAGCAGCTTCTTGCAGGAGACCCAGTACTTC
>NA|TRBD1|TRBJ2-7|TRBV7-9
CASSSAPGGNEQYF
TGTGCCAGCAGCTCCGCCCCAGGGGGCAACGAGCAGTACTTC
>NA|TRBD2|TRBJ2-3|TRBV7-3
CASATGARGVTDTQYF
TGTGCCAGCGCCACCGGGGCTCGGGGGGTCACAGATACGCAGTATTTT
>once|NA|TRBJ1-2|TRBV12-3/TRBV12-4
CASSFELGYGYTF
TGTGCCAGCAGTTTTGAGCTCGGCTATGGCTACACCTTC
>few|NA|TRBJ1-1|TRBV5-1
CASSLGQAPEAFF
TGCGCCAGCAGCTTGGGACAGGCCCCTGAAGCTTTCTTT
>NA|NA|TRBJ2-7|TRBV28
CASSGQSDSYEQYF
TGTGCCAGCAGTGGACAGAGCGATTCCTACGAGCAGTACTTC
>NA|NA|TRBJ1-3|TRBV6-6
CASSSGTPGNTIYF
TGTGCCAGCAGCTCCGGGACTCCTGGAAACACCATATATTTT